Following are 14 T cell receptor beta chains from one sample sequenced in a study of PD-L1 blockade in urothelial cancer. TCRdb keeps only in-frame clones here, not all; method: immunoSEQ multiplex PCR. This sample yields about 88,000 clones, of which 90% are seen a single time; over 9% belongs to the top ten. The sample in question was PBMCs, obtained around atezolizumab (anti-PD-L1) treatment. The receptors here all came from a man aged 55-75 years with urothelial cancer.

This clone is deemed medium-sized. The genes are TRBV29-1 and TRBJ1-2, with unresolved D. CDR3 length equals 15 residues. V lost 7 bases to trimming and J lost 4 bases, with 22 bases between them. Germline values: CDR1 SQVTM, CDR2 ANQGSEA. In DNA, the CDR3 is TGCAGCGCCCTGAAGTGGGAAAAAGAGGGCTATGGCTACACCTTC. Residues: CSALKWEKEGYGYTF.

The V call is TRBV27, the J call TRBJ1-2; D is undetermined. Germline-derived CDR1 and CDR2 are MNHEY and SMNVEV (reference sequence). This CDR3 has 13 amino acids. Deletions cut 3 bases from V and 4 bases from J, with 9 bases between. This CDR3 reads CASSFVPGYGYTF. CDR3 in DNA: TGTGCCAGCAGTTTCGTTCCCGGCTATGGCTACACCTTC.

For the CDR3, the DNA is TGTGCCAGCAGCACCGAGGGTGGTGGGCGTGCTTTCTTT. Translation gives CASSTEGGGRAFF. The chain employs TRBV7-9 and TRBJ1-1; D gene uncertain. V lost 5 bases and J lost 11, with 18 bases in between. Germline assignment: CDR1 SEHNR and CDR2 FQNEAQ (reference sequence). This CDR3 region has 13 residues.

V is TRBV4-3 and J is TRBJ2-4; the match to TRBD1 covers 8 bases. Germline V gene lookup returns CDR1 LGHNA and CDR2 YSLEER. This CDR3 has 15 residues. J lost 10 bases, V lost 2 bases, and 10 bases had no gene match. CDR3 sequence: CASSQSDRGDGIQYF. DNA of the CDR3: TGCGCCAGCAGCCAATCCGACAGGGGAGATGGTATTCAGTACTTC.

This chain uses TRBV4-1 with TRBJ1-5; weak D call: TRBD1 (6 bases). The CDR3 totals 15 residues. CDR1 and CDR2 from the germline V gene are MGHRA and YSYEKL. The V gene lost 0 bases and the J gene lost 3 bases, with 9 bases spanning the gap. The CDR3 here is CASSQDTGINQPQHF. CDR3 DNA: TGCGCCAGCAGCCAAGATACAGGGATCAATCAGCCCCAGCATTTT.

The chain uses TRBV9 and TRBJ2-7, with 7 positions matching TRBD1. The V gene's germline CDR1 is SGDLS and CDR2 YYNGEE. This CDR3 comprises 14 residues. V shed 2 bases, J shed 2 bases, and the junction held 4 bases outside the gene matches. In nucleotides, the CDR3 is TGTGCCAGCAGCGTCAGGGGGACGGCCTACGAGCAGTACTTC. The encoded protein is CASSVRGTAYEQYF.

The chain links TRBV5-4 to TRBJ2-2; D possibly corresponds to TRBD2 (6 bases). The germline gives CDR1 SGHNT, CDR2 YYREEE (reference sequence). CDR3 length equals 15 residues. The V and J ends lost 4 bases and 0 bases respectively, with 10 bases between them. CDR3 nucleotide sequence: TGTGCCAGCAGCCCGGGACTCCCGAACACCGGGGAGCTGTTTTTT. It is translated as CASSPGLPNTGELFF. The whole variable domain, remainder taken from reference TRBV5-4 and TRBJ2-2, is ETGVTQSPTHLIKTRGQQVTLRCSSQSGHNTVSWYQQALGQGPQFIFQYYREEENGRGNFPPRFSGLQFPNYSSELNVNALELDDSALYLCASSPGLPNTGELFFGEGSRLTVL.

This chain uses TRBV2 with TRBJ1-5, with D unclear. Trimming removed 2 bases from V and 11 bases from J, with 7 bases in between. Germline V gives CDR1 SNHLY, CDR2 FYNNEI. The CDR3 is made up of 11 amino acids. CDR3 region: CASSERGSQHF. CDR3 bases: TGTGCCAGCAGTGAACGCGGTTCCCAGCATTTT.

The chain joins TRBV28 to TRBJ2-7; a weak D match, TRBD2 (8 bases). Trimming removed 4 bases from V and 7 bases from J, with 23 bases in between. The V gene's germline CDR1 is MDHEN and CDR2 SYDVKM. The length of the CDR3 is 16 residues. The CDR3 loop reads CASSSPTGTAGEEQYF. CDR3 nucleotide sequence: TGTGCCAGCAGTTCCCCAACCGGGACAGCGGGGGAAGAGCAGTACTTC.

This clone is a singleton in its sample. The chain combines TRBV9 with TRBJ1-4, with 10 bases fitting TRBD1. The CDR3 is 14 amino acids. Germline V gives CDR1 SGDLS, CDR2 YYNGEE. The junction had 2 bases not matched to a gene; V was cut back by 2 bases and J by 7 bases. The CDR3 reads CASSVDRGSEKLFF. Written as DNA, the CDR3 is TGTGCCAGCAGCGTGGACAGGGGGTCTGAAAAACTGTTTTTT.

V gene TRBV7-9 combines with J gene TRBJ2-2, with a weak D call TRBD1 (5 bases). Trimming shortened V by 1 base and J by 2 bases, and 8 bases separated the two germline ends. The CDR3 runs 15 residues. Germline loops: CDR1 SEHNR, CDR2 FQNEAQ (reference sequence). Here the CDR3 reads CASSLEGLNTGELFF. Written as DNA, the CDR3 is TGTGCCAGCAGCTTAGAGGGGCTTAACACCGGGGAGCTGTTTTTT.

V and J are TRBV15 and TRBJ2-1; D is perhaps TRBD2 (6 bases). Germline CDR1 and CDR2: LNHNV and YYDKDF (reference sequence). Deletions cut 8 bases from V and 0 bases from J, with 14 bases between. The CDR3 length is 15 residues. The chain's CDR3 is CATGLPSDSYNEQFF. CDR3 in DNA: TGTGCCACCGGGCTCCCTAGCGACTCCTACAATGAGCAGTTCTTC.

The J gene is TRBJ1-2, the V gene TRBV7-2; a weak D match, TRBD1 (5 bases). The germline V gene has CDR1 SGHTA and CDR2 FQGNSA. The CDR3 spans 16 residues. The V gene lost 5 bases and the J gene lost 1 base, with 17 bases spanning the gap. Here the CDR3 reads CASSPDRQKLNYGYTF. The CDR3 bases are TGTGCCAGCAGCCCCGACCGACAGAAACTTAACTATGGCTACACCTTC.

The V call is TRBV19, the J call TRBJ2-2, with D possibly TRBD1 on 5 matching bases. This CDR3 comprises 15 residues. Trimming pared 1 base from V and 2 bases from J, leaving 8 bases between. Germline lookup yields CDR1 LNHDA and CDR2 SQIVND (reference sequence). CDR3 sequence: CASSIGQGNTGELFF. The DNA of the CDR3 is TGTGCCAGTAGTATAGGGCAGGGTAACACCGGGGAGCTGTTTTTT.